The rows below give T cell receptor beta chains drawn from one sample of a study of T cell responses to AZD1222 COVID-19 vaccine. Libraries were prepared by immunoSEQ multiplex PCR; TCRdb keeps only in-frame clonotypes and omits some of them. The sample has over 95,000 clones; 85% to 90% are singletons. Specimen: peripheral blood, collected 28 days after the second AZD1222 dose. These TCRs come from an adult who received the AZD1222 COVID-19 vaccine. CDR3s include the opening cysteine and the closing phenylalanine or tryptophan. A D gene is named only where the DNA matches it firmly. Size is omitted from some rows. Given values are once, few, many or a class for expanded clones.

>TRBJ2-1|19|-|TRBV7-6|-
TGTGCCAGCAGCCGCTGGGGGAGTGGCTGGCGGGGAATCTACAATGAGCAGTTCTTC
CASSRWGSGWRGIYNEQFF
>TRBJ2-3|16|-|TRBV11-2|-
TGTGCCAGCAGCTTAGGCCGGGTTGCTAGCACAGATACGCAGTATTTT
CASSLGRVASTDTQYF
>TRBJ1-2|12|TRBD1|TRBV28|-
TGTGCCAGCGGGACAGGGATCGATGGCTACACCTTC
CASGTGIDGYTF
>TRBJ2-5|13|-|TRBV3-1/TRBV3-2|-
TGTGCCAGCAGCCAAGGGTACCAAGAGACCCAGTACTTC
CASSQGYQETQYF
>TRBJ2-7|16|TRBD1|TRBV2|-
TGTGCCAGCAGTGAAGACGGGACAGGGACCCCCTACGAGCAGTACTTC
CASSEDGTGTPYEQYF
>TRBJ1-5|14|-|TRBV30|-
TGTGCCTGGAGCCTATCCGGGCAGAATCAGCCCCAGCATTTT
CAWSLSGQNQPQHF
>TRBJ2-7|16|TRBD1|TRBV3-1/TRBV3-2|-
TGTGCCAGCAGCCAAGAATCGGGACAGAGCGGCTACGAGCAGTACTTC
CASSQESGQSGYEQYF
>TRBJ1-6|16|TRBD1|TRBV6-5|once
TGTGCCAGCAGTTACACTGGACAGGGGAAAAATTCACCCCTCCACTTT
CASSYTGQGKNSPLHF
>TRBJ1-4|11|-|TRBV20-1|-
TGCAGTGCCAAAAGTAATGAAAAACTGTTTTTT
CSAKSNEKLFF
>TRBJ1-4|14|-|TRBV28|-
TGTGCCAGCACCCCGGACAGCCTTAATGAAAAACTGTTTTTT
CASTPDSLNEKLFF
>TRBJ2-3|15|-|TRBV6-5|-
TGTGCCAGCAGTTACCCCCAGGGAGGCACAGATACGCAGTATTTT
CASSYPQGGTDTQYF
>TRBJ2-7|15|-|TRBV6-5|-
TGTGCCAGCAGTTATTTAGCACAGCTCTCCTACGAGCAGTACTTC
CASSYLAQLSYEQYF
>TRBJ1-1|17|-|TRBV5-1|once
TGCGCCAGCAGCTTGAATGGGCAGAGCAGGATGAACACTGAAGCTTTCTTT
CASSLNGQSRMNTEAFF
>TRBJ1-1|12|-|TRBV2|-
TGTGCCAGCAGTAAAGGGAACACTGAAGCTTTCTTT
CASSKGNTEAFF
>TRBJ2-3|16|TRBD2|TRBV5-1|-
TGCGCCAGCAGCTCCCGGACTAGCGGAAACACAGATACGCAGTATTTT
CASSSRTSGNTDTQYF
>TRBJ1-5|15|TRBD1|TRBV19|-
TGTGCCAGTAGTCCCCGGGGGACAGGGAATCAGCCCCAGCATTTT
CASSPRGTGNQPQHF
>TRBJ2-5|14|-|TRBV30|-
TGTGCCTGGGACCCAGGGATCGGGGGAGAGACCCAGTACTTC
CAWDPGIGGETQYF
>TRBJ1-2|14|-|TRBV3-1/TRBV3-2|-
TGTGCCAGCAGCCTCTCGGACAGCGACTATGGCTACACCTTC
CASSLSDSDYGYTF
>TRBJ1-1|15|-|TRBV3-1/TRBV3-2|-
TGTGCCAGCAGCCAAGTTTCAGGGGCCGGGACTGAAGCTTTCTTT
CASSQVSGAGTEAFF
>TRBJ1-5|13|-|TRBV3-1/TRBV3-2|-
TGTGCCAGCAGCCAATATGGCAATCAGCCCCAGCATTTT
CASSQYGNQPQHF
>TRBJ2-5|13|-|TRBV28|-
TGTGCCAGCACCAGGAACAGGGAAGAGACCCAGTACTTC
CASTRNREETQYF
>TRBJ2-3|18|-|TRBV5-4|-
TGTGCCAGCAGCGCCGGGACTCAGGCTATCCCTAGCACAGATACGCAGTATTTT
CASSAGTQAIPSTDTQYF
>TRBJ2-1|18|TRBD2|TRBV2|-
TGTGCCAGCAGCCACTCCTCGGCCGGGAGGGTCTCTTACAATGAGCAGTTCTTC
CASSHSSAGRVSYNEQFF
>TRBJ2-7|14|-|TRBV7-2|-
TGTGCCAGCAGCTCAGCGGGGAGGGGGTACGAGCAGTACTTC
CASSSAGRGYEQYF
>TRBJ2-3|13|-|TRBV19|-
TGTGCCAGTAGGAAGACTAGCACAGATACGCAGTATTTT
CASRKTSTDTQYF
>TRBJ1-3|12|-|TRBV30|-
TGTGCCTGGAGCGGCGGTGGAAACACCATATATTTT
CAWSGGGNTIYF
>TRBJ2-1|14|TRBD2|TRBV5-4|-
TGTGCCAGCAGCCCGACTAGCGCGAACAATGAGCAGTTCTTC
CASSPTSANNEQFF
>TRBJ1-1|13|-|TRBV5-1|-
TGCGCCAGCAGCCTGTATGGGGGGGCTGAAGCTTTCTTT
CASSLYGGAEAFF
>TRBJ2-7|16|TRBD2|TRBV4-2|-
TGTGCCAGCAGCCAAGGGGTGAGCGGGGACTCCTACGAGCAGTACTTC
CASSQGVSGDSYEQYF
>TRBJ2-1|16|TRBD2|TRBV7-3|-
TGTGCCAGCAGCTTAAGGGCGACTAGCGGGAGATCTGAGCAGTTCTTC
CASSLRATSGRSEQFF
>TRBJ2-2|14|-|TRBV5-5|-
TGTGCCAGCAGCTTCCGCCTGAACACCGGGGAGCTGTTTTTT
CASSFRLNTGELFF
>TRBJ1-1|15|-|TRBV19|once
TGTGCCAGTAGCTCTAGAGGGACGGGTAACACTGAAGCTTTCTTT
CASSSRGTGNTEAFF
>TRBJ1-1|15|TRBD1|TRBV5-1|-
TGCGCCAGCAGCGCTAAACAGGGGGCGCTTACTGAAGCTTTCTTT
CASSAKQGALTEAFF